This entry describes one TCR beta chain. Its matching antigen is unknown. This sample was included in a study of T cell repertoires in cytomegalovirus infection. Across the study: Public TCR beta signatures provided an indication of both CMV infection and a matching HLA type. Whole-study findings and limits: Cumulative frequency of public TCR beta families picked out carriers of CMV plus the relevant HLA.

One entry per CDR3 protein results from TCRdb running MiXCR on the reads. The table shows under 850,000 distinct CDR3 sequences, with around 32% occurring only once. The sequences come from cultured PBMCs, collected from culture after CMV antigen stimulation. The receptor was derived from a human donor in good health (CMV status not recorded). Some clones in this sample may be carry-over from other donors' samples.

The CDR3 reads CASSRTTSGGIQYF. The CDR3 nucleotides are TGTGCCAGCAGCCGCACGACTAGCGGCGGCATTCAGTACTTC. This chain links TRBV7-6 with TRBJ2-4, with 9 bases matching TRBD2. The V segment lost 5 bases and the J segment 9 bases; nucleotides outside the gene matches: 8. CDR1 and CDR2 (germline): SGHVS, FNYEAQ. This CDR3 has 14 residues. The full variable domain, with the rest looked up from reference TRBV7-6 and TRBJ2-4, is GAGVSQSPRYKVTKRGQDVALRCDPISGHVSLYWYRQALGQGPEFLTYFNYEAQQDKSGLPNDRFSAERPEGSISTLTIQRTEQRDSAMYRCASSRTTSGGIQYFGAGTRLSVL.